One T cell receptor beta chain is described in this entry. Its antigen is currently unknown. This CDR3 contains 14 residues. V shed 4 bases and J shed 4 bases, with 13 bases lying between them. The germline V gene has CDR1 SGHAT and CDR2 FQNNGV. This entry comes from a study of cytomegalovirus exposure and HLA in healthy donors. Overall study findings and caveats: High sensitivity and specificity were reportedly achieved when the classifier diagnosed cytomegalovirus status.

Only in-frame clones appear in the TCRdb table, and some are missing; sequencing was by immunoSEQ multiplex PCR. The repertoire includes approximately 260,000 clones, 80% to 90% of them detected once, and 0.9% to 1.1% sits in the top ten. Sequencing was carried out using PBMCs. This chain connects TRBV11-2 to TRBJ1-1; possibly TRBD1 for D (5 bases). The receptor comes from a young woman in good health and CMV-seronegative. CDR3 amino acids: CASSSQVTRTEAFF. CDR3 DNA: TGTGCCAGCAGCTCACAGGTTACCCGCACTGAAGCTTTCTTT.